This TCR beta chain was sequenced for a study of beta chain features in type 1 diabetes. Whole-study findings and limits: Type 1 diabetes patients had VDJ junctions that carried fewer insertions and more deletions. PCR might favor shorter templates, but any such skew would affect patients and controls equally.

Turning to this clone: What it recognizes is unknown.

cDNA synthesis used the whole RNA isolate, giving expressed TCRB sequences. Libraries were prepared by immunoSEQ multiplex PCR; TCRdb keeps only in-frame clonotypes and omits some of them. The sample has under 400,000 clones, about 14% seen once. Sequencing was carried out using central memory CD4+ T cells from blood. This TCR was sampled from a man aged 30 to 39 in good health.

CDR3 protein: CASSRQGGLYEQYF. The CDR3 DNA sequence: TGTGCCAGCAGCCGACAGGGCGGTTTGTACGAGCAGTACTTC. J is TRBJ2-7 and V is TRBV27; TRBD1 matches 7 bases. With 6 bases clipped from V and 4 bases from J, the junction kept 9 bases outside the gene matches. This CDR3 is built from 14 residues. Germline-derived CDR1 and CDR2 are MNHEY and SMNVEV (reference sequence).